This entry describes one T cell receptor beta chain. Its antigen remains unidentified. This record comes from a study of identical twins. Study results and limitations: Researchers reported excess low generation probability among twin-shared out-of-frame alpha sequences.

From germline, CDR1 is ENHRY and CDR2 SYGVKD. Trimming removed 6 bases from V and 2 bases from J, with 10 bases in between. The CDR3 sequence is 13 residues long. Template switching introduced a universal primer site, and the cDNA bore unique molecular identifiers. TCRdb called the 5' RACE reads again in MiXCR, with one record for every CDR3 protein. The table has 1.5 million or so distinct CDR3 sequences, less than 40% seen once; the top ten hold under 0.35%. Sequenced sample: cord blood. The receptor was derived from a newborn girl in good health. The chain uses TRBV10-3 and TRBJ1-1; the D is unclear. The CDR3 here is CAIRSLENTEAFF. In nucleotides, the CDR3 is TGTGCCATCAGGAGTCTCGAAAACACTGAAGCTTTCTTT.